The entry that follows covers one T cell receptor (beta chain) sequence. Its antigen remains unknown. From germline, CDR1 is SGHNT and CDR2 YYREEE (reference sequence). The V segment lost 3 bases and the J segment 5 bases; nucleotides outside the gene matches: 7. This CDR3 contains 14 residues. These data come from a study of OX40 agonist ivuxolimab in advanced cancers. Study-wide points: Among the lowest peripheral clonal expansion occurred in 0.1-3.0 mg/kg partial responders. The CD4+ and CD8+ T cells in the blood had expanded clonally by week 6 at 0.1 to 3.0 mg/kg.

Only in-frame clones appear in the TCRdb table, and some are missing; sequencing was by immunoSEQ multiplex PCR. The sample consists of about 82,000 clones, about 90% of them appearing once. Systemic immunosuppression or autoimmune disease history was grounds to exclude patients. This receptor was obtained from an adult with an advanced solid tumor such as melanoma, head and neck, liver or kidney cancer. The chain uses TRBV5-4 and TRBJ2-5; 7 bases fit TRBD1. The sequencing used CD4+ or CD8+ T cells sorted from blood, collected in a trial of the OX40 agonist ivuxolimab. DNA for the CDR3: TGTGCCAGCAGCTCGACAGGGAGTCGGGAGACCCAGTACTTC. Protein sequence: CASSSTGSRETQYF.